This TCR beta chain was recovered during a study of OX40 agonist ivuxolimab in advanced cancers. V trimming: 4 bases; J trimming: 0 bases; junction bases outside the gene matches: 8. The CDR3 spans 17 residues. Germline V CDR1 and CDR2: SEHNR, FQNEAQ (reference sequence). This clone occurred once. The antigen is undetermined. Study-level points and caveats: The average count of expanded clones was higher among CD8+ T cells than among CD4+.

Profiled with immunoSEQ multiplex PCR; TCRdb holds only in-frame clones, not every one. Here the sample spans fewer than 60,000 clones, 75% to 90% being singletons. This material consisted of CD4+ or CD8+ T cells sorted from blood, taken in a trial of the OX40 agonist ivuxolimab. The chain recombines TRBV7-9 with TRBJ2-2; 7 bases map to TRBD2. This TCR was recovered from an adult with an advanced solid tumor such as melanoma, head and neck, liver or kidney cancer. CDR3 sequence reads: CASSSGEAGANTGELFF. DNA of the CDR3: TGTGCCAGCAGCTCCGGGGAGGCGGGGGCGAACACCGGGGAGCTGTTTTTT.